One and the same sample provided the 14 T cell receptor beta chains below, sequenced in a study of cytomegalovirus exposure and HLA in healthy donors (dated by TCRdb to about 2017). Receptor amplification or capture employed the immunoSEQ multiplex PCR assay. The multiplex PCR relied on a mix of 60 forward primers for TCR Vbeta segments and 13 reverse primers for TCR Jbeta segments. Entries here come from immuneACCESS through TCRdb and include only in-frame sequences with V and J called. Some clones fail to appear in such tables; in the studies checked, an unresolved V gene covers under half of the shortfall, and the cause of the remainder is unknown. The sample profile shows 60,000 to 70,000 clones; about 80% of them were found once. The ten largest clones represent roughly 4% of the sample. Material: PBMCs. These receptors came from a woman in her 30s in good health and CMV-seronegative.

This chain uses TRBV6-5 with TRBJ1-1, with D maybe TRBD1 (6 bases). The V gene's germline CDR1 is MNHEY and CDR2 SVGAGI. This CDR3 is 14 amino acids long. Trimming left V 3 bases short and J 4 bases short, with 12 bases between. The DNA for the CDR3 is TGTGCCAGCAGTTATCGGGAGGGGGTCACTGAAGCTTTCTTT. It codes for CASSYREGVTEAFF.

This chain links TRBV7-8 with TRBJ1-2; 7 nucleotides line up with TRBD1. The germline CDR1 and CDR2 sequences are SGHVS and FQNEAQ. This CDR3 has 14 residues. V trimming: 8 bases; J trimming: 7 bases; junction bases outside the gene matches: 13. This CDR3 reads CASSRAKGAIGYTF. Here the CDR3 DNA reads TGTGCCAGCTCTCGGGCCAAGGGGGCCATTGGCTACACCTTC.

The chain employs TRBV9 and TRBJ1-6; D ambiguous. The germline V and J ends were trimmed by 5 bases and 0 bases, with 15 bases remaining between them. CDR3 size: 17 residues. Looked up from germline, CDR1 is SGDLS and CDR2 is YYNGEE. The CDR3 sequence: CASSLGPVPSYNSPLHF. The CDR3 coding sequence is TGTGCCAGCAGTTTGGGCCCTGTCCCCTCCTATAATTCACCCCTCCACTTT.

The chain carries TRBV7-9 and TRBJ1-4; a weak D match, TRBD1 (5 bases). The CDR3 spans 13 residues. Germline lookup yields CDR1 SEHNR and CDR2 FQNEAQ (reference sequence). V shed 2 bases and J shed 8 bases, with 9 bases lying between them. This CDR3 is CASSLSGSEKLFF. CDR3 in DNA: TGTGCCAGCAGCTTATCAGGGTCCGAAAAACTGTTTTTT.

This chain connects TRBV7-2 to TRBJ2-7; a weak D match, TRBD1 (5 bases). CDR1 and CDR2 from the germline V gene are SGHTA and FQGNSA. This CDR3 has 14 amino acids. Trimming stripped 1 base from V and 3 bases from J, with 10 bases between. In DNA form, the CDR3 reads TGTGCCAGCAGCTTAGTAGGCCAGGGCTACGAGCAGTACTTC. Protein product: CASSLVGQGYEQYF.

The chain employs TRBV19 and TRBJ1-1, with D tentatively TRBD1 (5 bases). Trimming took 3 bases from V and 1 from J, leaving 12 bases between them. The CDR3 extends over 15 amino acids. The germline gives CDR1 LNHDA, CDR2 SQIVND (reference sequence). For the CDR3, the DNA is TGTGCCAGTAGTATTGGACATCGGGCGAACACTGAAGCTTTCTTT. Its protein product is CASSIGHRANTEAFF.

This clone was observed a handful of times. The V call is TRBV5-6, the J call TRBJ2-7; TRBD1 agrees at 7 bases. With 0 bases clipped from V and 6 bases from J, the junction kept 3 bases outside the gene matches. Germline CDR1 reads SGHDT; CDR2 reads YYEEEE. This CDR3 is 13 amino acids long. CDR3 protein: CASSLDRGSEQYF. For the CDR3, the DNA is TGTGCCAGCAGCTTGGACAGGGGTAGCGAGCAGTACTTC.

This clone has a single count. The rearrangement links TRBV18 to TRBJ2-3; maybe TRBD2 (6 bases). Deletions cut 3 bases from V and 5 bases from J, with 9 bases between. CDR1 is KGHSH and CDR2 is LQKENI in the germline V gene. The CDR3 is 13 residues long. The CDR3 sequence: CASSPSGGDTQYF. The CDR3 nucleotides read TGTGCCAGCTCACCCTCCGGGGGAGATACGCAGTATTTT.

The CDR3: CASYGTGSGYTF. The CDR3 nucleotides are TGCGCCAGTTACGGGACAGGCTCTGGCTACACCTTC. The chain uses TRBV5-1 and TRBJ1-2; 8 nucleotides align to TRBD1. V was clipped by 8 bases and J by 7 bases; unmatched bases: 7. The germline V gene encodes CDR1 SGHRS and CDR2 YFSETQ. CDR3 size: 12 residues.

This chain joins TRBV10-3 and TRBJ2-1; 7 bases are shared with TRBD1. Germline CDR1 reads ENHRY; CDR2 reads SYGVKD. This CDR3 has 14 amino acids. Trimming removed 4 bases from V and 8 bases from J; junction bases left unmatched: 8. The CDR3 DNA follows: TGTGCCATCAGTGGACAGGGACGTGGGGATGAGCAGTTCTTC. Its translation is CAISGQGRGDEQFF.

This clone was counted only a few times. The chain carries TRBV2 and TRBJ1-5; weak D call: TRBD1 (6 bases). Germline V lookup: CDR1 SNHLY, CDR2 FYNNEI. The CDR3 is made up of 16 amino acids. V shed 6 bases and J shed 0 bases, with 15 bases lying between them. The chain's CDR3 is CASRRDGTISNQPQHF. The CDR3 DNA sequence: TGTGCCAGCAGACGGGATGGGACAATTAGCAATCAGCCCCAGCATTTT.

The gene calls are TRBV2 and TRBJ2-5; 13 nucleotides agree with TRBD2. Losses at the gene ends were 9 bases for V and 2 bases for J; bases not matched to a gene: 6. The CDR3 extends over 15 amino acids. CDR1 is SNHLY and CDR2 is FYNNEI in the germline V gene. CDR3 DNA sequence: TGTGCCAGGAGCGGACTAGCGGGGGAACAAGAGACCCAGTACTTC. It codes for CARSGLAGEQETQYF.

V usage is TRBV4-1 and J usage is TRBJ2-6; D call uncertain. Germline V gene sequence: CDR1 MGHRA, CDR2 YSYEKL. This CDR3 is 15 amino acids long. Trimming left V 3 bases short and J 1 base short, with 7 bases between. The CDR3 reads CASSQPTSGANVLTF. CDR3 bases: TGCGCCAGCAGCCAGCCTACGTCTGGGGCCAACGTCCTGACTTTC.

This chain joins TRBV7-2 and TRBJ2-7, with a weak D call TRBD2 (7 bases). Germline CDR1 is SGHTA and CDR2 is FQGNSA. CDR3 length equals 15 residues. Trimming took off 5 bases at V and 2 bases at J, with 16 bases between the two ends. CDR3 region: CASSPGGGRTYEQYF. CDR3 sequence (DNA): TGTGCCAGCAGCCCTGGGGGGGGCAGGACCTACGAGCAGTACTTC.